What follows describes a single T cell receptor (beta chain). The clone's antigen remains unknown. Base quality data are lacking; no much larger clone is found one base away. The donors were healthy, HIV-negative adults who had no recently reported acute infections or vaccinations. All donors were Caucasian adults living in Nashville, Tennessee, USA. CD4+ T cells were enriched through magnetic negative selection, after which naive cells were positively selected on CD45RA and the remaining negative fraction served as the memory subset. After blood collection by leukapheresis, PBMCs were isolated using Ficoll-Histopaque density gradient centrifugation and then cryopreserved in the vapor phase of liquid nitrogen. Analytical flow cytometry was used to check the purity and quantity of every magnetically sorted T cell population. From each sorted fraction, genomic DNA was isolated and quantified by UV absorbance on a Nanodrop 2000c.

Using the deep immunoSEQ assay, multiplex PCR amplified TCR CDR3 regions from genomic DNA. Extracted genomic DNA from each cell subset was distributed evenly across all wells of several immunoSEQ 96-well plates, and each plate was treated as a replicate. Each replicate PCR for sorted subsets received about 0.2 ug genomic DNA, equal to tens of thousands of T cell genomes. Purified libraries were measured with a Qubit 3.0 fluorometer, size-checked on a Bioanalyzer 2100, and measured again with the KAPA Library Quantification kit. A separate single-read 150-cycle Illumina NextSeq 550 flow cell was used to sequence each immunoSEQ 96-well plate. Concerning the study's data processing: Because only junctional sequences without quality scores were contained in the immunoSEQ output, filtering matching that applied to full-length reads could not be performed. To assign V/J genes and CDR3, sequences were annotated against IMGT germline references using PyIR, a Python wrapper for IgBLAST v1.9. Any read was removed if the V/J assignment was weak (E-value above 1e-6), the CDR3 was missing, or the read contained stop codons, out-of-frame junctions, or ambiguous translated residues. V3J clonotypes were defined as sequences sharing the same inferred V gene, J gene, and CDR3 amino acid sequence. To compute the percentage overlap between repertoires, the number of shared unique clonotypes was divided by the size of the smaller repertoire. Richness of each repertoire was evaluated using RTK rarefaction, the Chao1 estimator, and Recon v2.1 estimates of unobserved clonotypes. Generation probabilities were computed with OLGA for all TCRbeta clonotypes obtained by the gDNA method from several donors. Held by TCRdb, this immuneACCESS table contains in-frame sequences only and omits some clones. Under half of the omission traces to an unresolved V gene where checked; the cause of the rest is unknown. D and trimming were read from the DNA, whereas the V and J calls and clone size are those reported in that table. This sample holds about 2.4 million clones; roughly 93% were observed only once. The top ten clones comprise 0.36% of the sample.

The data were obtained in a study of shared clonotypes between healthy human individuals (TCRdb year 2020). About the full investigation: Three men and two women, aged 18 to 49 years, made up the cohort. For each donor, CD4 naive and CD4 memory were each given three plates, CD8 naive was given two plates, and CD8 memory was given one plate. Blood TCR repertoires of about 5 healthy adults were deeply sequenced to estimate repertoire size and the extent of clonotype sharing between individuals. Different laboratories and diverse techniques were used to prepare libraries and sequence TCR repertoires, to increase sequencing depth and limit assay-specific biases. Between about 0.94 and 10 billion PBMCs per donor were obtained by leukapheresis.

The full study reports these points: Compared with non-shared clonotypes, the clonotypes found in all four sorted-subset donors had higher generation probabilities. Based on pairwise subsampling, the degree of clonotype sharing among donors was expected to be affected by sequencing depth. Incomplete sequencing was indicated by rarefaction of sorted-subset datasets, despite the large sequencing depth. Only blood was sampled, and tissue TCR repertoires likely differ from those in blood. Sharing across a few donors was observed for approximately 5% of naive CD4, less than 4% of naive CD8, 2% to 2.5% of memory CD4, and roughly 0.4% of memory CD8 clonotypes. Naive subsets generally had larger estimated clonotype richness than memory subsets did. Because the study included a small number of donors, the genetic and exposure-history diversity represented was limited.

This receptor was identified in a man between 18 and 35 years old in good health. Some clones in this sample may be carry-over from other donors' samples. Sequencing was carried out using naive CD4+ T cells from PBMCs. This sample's cell subset or site label indicates: CD45RA+ positively selected.

The CDR3 region: CSHGTGVTDTQYF. The DNA sequence is TGCAGCCATGGGACAGGGGTGACAGATACGCAGTATTTT. The receptor chain draws on TRBV29-1 and TRBJ2-3, and TRBD1 matches 10 of the central bases. CDR1 SQVTM and CDR2 ANQGSEA were looked up in the germline V gene. Relative to germline, V is missing 8 bases and J is missing 3 bases, with 5 bases of the junction outside any gene match. The CDR3 covers 13 residues, taking in both the cysteine and the phenylalanine. The read is trimmed to its CDR3 DNA, 39 bases read in frame from base 1.